The rows below give T cell receptor beta chains drawn from one sample of a study of blood T cells in healthy people across ages. TCRdb used MiXCR to reprocess the 5' RACE reads, holding one entry per CDR3 protein. The sample has more than 800,000 distinct CDR3 sequences, under 30% seen once. The specimen sequenced was blood. Receptors originate from a woman of 80 years or more in good health. The CDR3 runs from the conserved cysteine through the conserved F or W. Fields, in order: CDR3 length, J gene, D gene, V gene, clone size, CDR3 DNA, CDR3 protein. D genes are given only for firm matches. Only part of the rows carry a size: once, few, many, or a class if the clone is expanded.

>13|TRBJ1-5|.|TRBV7-9|.
TGTGCCAGCAGGGGCAGGGCTGATCAGCCCCAGCATTTT
CASRGRADQPQHF
>16|TRBJ1-5|.|TRBV12-3/TRBV12-4|many
TGTGCCAGCAGTTGGGCCCAGGAGGCTGGCAATCAGCCCCAGCATTTT
CASSWAQEAGNQPQHF
>16|TRBJ1-6|TRBD1|TRBV5-1|many
TGCGCCAGCAGCTCCCGACAGGGGGGATCAAATTCACCCCTCCACTTT
CASSSRQGGSNSPLHF
>16|TRBJ1-4|TRBD1|TRBV5-1|few
TGCGCCAGCAGCGCCCGGACAGGGGGCTCTAATGAAAAACTGTTTTTT
CASSARTGGSNEKLFF
>13|TRBJ1-4|TRBD1|TRBV20-1|few
TGCAGTGCACATAGGGACAGGGGTGAAAAACTGTTTTTT
CSAHRDRGEKLFF
>13|TRBJ1-2|.|TRBV4-3|.
TGCGCCAGCAGCCAGGGGGTTGGATCTGGCTACACCTTC
CASSQGVGSGYTF
>14|TRBJ2-3|.|TRBV12-3/TRBV12-4|.
TGTGCCAGCAGTTTAATAGTGAGCACAGATATGGAGTATTTT
CASSLIVSTDMEYF
>19|TRBJ2-1|TRBD2|TRBV18|.
TGTGCCAGCTCACCAGTCCGTCGGAGACTAGCGGGGGCCGACAATGGGCAGTTCTTC
CASSPVRRRLAGADNGQFF
>15|TRBJ1-2|.|TRBV29-1|many
TGCAGCGTTGTTTCCCCTACAGGGATGGACTATGGCTACACCTTC
CSVVSPTGMDYGYTF
>16|TRBJ2-3|TRBD1|TRBV20-1|few
TGCAGTGCTAGTGGCGTGGACAGGCTAGGGGCAGATACGCAGTATTTT
CSASGVDRLGADTQYF
>17|TRBJ2-3|TRBD2|TRBV7-2|many
TGTGCCAGCAGCCCGGCCCTGGGAGCGGGGCTGGCAGATACGCAGTATTTT
CASSPALGAGLADTQYF
>17|TRBJ2-7|TRBD1|TRBV6-1|many
TGTGCCAGCAGTGGGCTCCCCGGGACAGGGGGCTTAGAGGGGCAGTACTTC
CASSGLPGTGGLEGQYF
>13|TRBJ1-2|TRBD1|TRBV19|many
TGTGCCAGTAGAGGACAGGGGGCGCCTGGCTACACCTTC
CASRGQGAPGYTF
>15|TRBJ2-5|TRBD2|TRBV5-6|few
TGTGCCAGCAGCCGGGGGGGCCGGGCTCCAGAGACCCAGTACTTC
CASSRGGRAPETQYF
>15|TRBJ1-2|.|TRBV6-6|.
TGTGCCAGCAGTCCCGGGGGAGGCAGGAACTATGGCTACACCTTC
CASSPGGGRNYGYTF
>15|TRBJ2-3|.|TRBV7-8|.
TGTGCCAGCAGCTTAGAGGGGGGCAGGGGAGATACGCAGTATTTT
CASSLEGGRGDTQYF
>11|TRBJ2-7|.|TRBV27|many
TGTGCCAGCAGATCGACTTACGAGCAGTACTTC
CASRSTYEQYF
>12|TRBJ2-1|.|TRBV7-2|many
TGTGCCAGCAGCCCCAATTGGGACCAGCAGTTCTTC
CASSPNWDQQFF
>12|TRBJ2-5|.|TRBV6-1|many
TGTGCCAGCAGTGAAGCGAAAGGGACCCAGTACTTC
CASSEAKGTQYF
>16|TRBJ2-3|TRBD2|TRBV7-2|few
TGTGCCAGCAGCTTAGTTTCTGGCGGGAGAACAGATACGCAGTATTTT
CASSLVSGGRTDTQYF
>14|TRBJ2-5|TRBD1|TRBV7-2|many
TGTGCCAGCAGCTTAGATCAGGGGGCGGAGACCCAGTACTTC
CASSLDQGAETQYF
>15|TRBJ2-5|.|TRBV7-6|many
TGTGCCAGCAGCTCAAACCAGGTGGCCAGAGAGACCCAGTACTTC
CASSSNQVARETQYF
>15|TRBJ1-6|TRBD1|TRBV20-1|few
TGCAGTGCTAGAAAAGGGACAGAATATAATTCACCCCTCCACTTT
CSARKGTEYNSPLHF
>14|TRBJ2-1|.|TRBV6-1|.
TGTGCCACTCTTATGGGGGGTTCCCACAATGAGCAGTTCTTC
CATLMGGSHNEQFF
>13|TRBJ1-2|TRBD1|TRBV5-1|many
TGCGCCAGCAACGACAGGGGGCAAGAAGGCTACACCTTC
CASNDRGQEGYTF
>16|TRBJ2-2|TRBD2|TRBV20-1|few
TGCAGTGCTAGACTAGCGGGGGGCATAAACACCGGGGAGCTGTTTTTT
CSARLAGGINTGELFF
>15|TRBJ2-7|TRBD1|TRBV20-1|.
TGCAGTGCTAGGGAGATCGGGACAGGGGCGAACGAGCAGTACTTC
CSAREIGTGANEQYF
>16|TRBJ2-3|.|TRBV6-2/TRBV6-3|few
TGTGCCAGCAGTTACGGGGCCGGACCACCGACAGATACGCAGTATTTT
CASSYGAGPPTDTQYF
>18|TRBJ1-5|TRBD1|TRBV20-1|few
TGCAGTGCTAGAGATGGGGACAGGGGGTGGGTGGTCAATCAGCCCCAGCATTTT
CSARDGDRGWVVNQPQHF
>15|TRBJ2-5|TRBD1|TRBV5-8|many
TGTGCCAGCAGCTTTGGGACAGGGGGCGCCGAGACCCAGTACTTC
CASSFGTGGAETQYF
>13|TRBJ1-1|.|TRBV6-2/TRBV6-3|few
TGTGCCAGCAGTGGACATTTGAACACTGAAGCTTTCTTT
CASSGHLNTEAFF
>12|TRBJ2-7|.|TRBV19|.
TGTGCCAGTAGTATAGTTTCGGCGGTGCAGTACTTC
CASSIVSAVQYF
>14|TRBJ2-1|TRBD1|TRBV30|.
TGTGCCTGGAACCGACAGGGGGGCTTCAATGAGCAGTTCTTC
CAWNRQGGFNEQFF
>14|TRBJ1-2|.|TRBV30|.
TGTGCCTGGAGTCCCCGGGGAGGGTACTATGGCTACACCTTC
CAWSPRGGYYGYTF
>15|TRBJ2-3|TRBD1|TRBV5-1|many
TGCGCCAGCAGCCAGGGACAGGAGTTCACAGATACGCAGTATTTT
CASSQGQEFTDTQYF
>14|TRBJ2-5|.|TRBV5-1|few
TGCGCCAGCAGCTTGGAACAGCACCAAGAGACCCAGTACTTC
CASSLEQHQETQYF
>14|TRBJ2-7|TRBD1|TRBV20-1|.
TGCAGTGCTAGACCGGGACAGGGTCTTAACGAGCAGTACTTC
CSARPGQGLNEQYF
>14|TRBJ2-3|.|TRBV20-1|many
TGCAGTGCCAGAGGACTTCTTAGCACAGATACGCAGTATTTT
CSARGLLSTDTQYF
>13|TRBJ2-7|.|TRBV12-3/TRBV12-4|many
TGTGCCAGCAGTCCTTCACAGGGTTACGAGCAGTACTTC
CASSPSQGYEQYF
>14|TRBJ1-2|TRBD1|TRBV30|.
TGTGCCTGGGTAACACCAGGGGGCGACTATGGCTACACCTTC
CAWVTPGGDYGYTF
>12|TRBJ2-7|TRBD1|TRBV2|many
TGTGCCAGCACCCTACAGGGGCTGGAGCAGTACTTC
CASTLQGLEQYF
>17|TRBJ1-5|.|TRBV10-3|many
TGTGCCACGCGCGCCGGGGGACACGATTATAGCAATCAGCCCCAGCATTTT
CATRAGGHDYSNQPQHF
>13|TRBJ2-1|.|TRBV30|few
TGTGCCTGGAGTGTTTGGACCTACAATGAGCAGTTCTTC
CAWSVWTYNEQFF
>12|TRBJ2-1|.|TRBV7-2|.
TGTGCCAGCAGCCAAACACGTAATGAGCAGTTCTTC
CASSQTRNEQFF
>11|TRBJ2-1|.|TRBV20-1|many
TGCAGTGCTAGTTCGCTCAATGAGCAGTTCTTC
CSASSLNEQFF
>12|TRBJ2-7|.|TRBV3-1|many
TGTGCCAGCAGCCAAGATTGGGGCGAGCAGTACTTC
CASSQDWGEQYF
>14|TRBJ1-5|.|TRBV14|.
TGTGCCAGCAGTCGCTTAGGGGCGGGTCAGCCCCAGCATTTT
CASSRLGAGQPQHF
>16|TRBJ2-7|TRBD2|TRBV7-2|.
TGTGCCAGCAGCTTAGACCTTGCGGGGGGCTCCTACGAGCAGTACTTC
CASSLDLAGGSYEQYF
>15|TRBJ2-5|TRBD2|TRBV7-7|.
TGTGCCAGCAGCTCAGCGGGGGCAATCCAAGAGACCCAGTACTTC
CASSSAGAIQETQYF
>17|TRBJ2-3|TRBD2|TRBV3-1|few
TGTGCCAGCAGCCAAGATCGGCTAGCGGGGCACACAGATACGCAGTATTTT
CASSQDRLAGHTDTQYF
>15|TRBJ2-5|.|TRBV9|.
TGTGCCAGCAGCGTAGAGGCAGGGCTACAAGAGACCCAGTACTTC
CASSVEAGLQETQYF
>13|TRBJ1-2|.|TRBV29-1|many
TGCAGCGCCAATCCCCACCAGAAAGGTGGCTACACCTTC
CSANPHQKGGYTF
>16|TRBJ2-1|.|TRBV7-2|many
TGTGCCAGCAGCTTAGCGTCAGGGAGCGCCTACAATGAGCAGTTCTTC
CASSLASGSAYNEQFF
>14|TRBJ1-1|.|TRBV7-8|many
TGTGCCAGCAGCCCCAGGGATCGGAGCACTGAAGCTTTCTTT
CASSPRDRSTEAFF
>13|TRBJ2-3|.|TRBV5-6|.
TGTGCCAGCAGCTATGGCATCACAGATACGCAGTATTTT
CASSYGITDTQYF
>14|TRBJ1-2|.|TRBV7-3|once
TGTGCCAGCAGCTTAACTGTCAGGGGAGTTGGCTACACCTTC
CASSLTVRGVGYTF
>15|TRBJ2-1|.|TRBV5-4|few
TGTGCCAGCAGCTTGGCCCGACAGGACTACAATGAGCAGTTCTTC
CASSLARQDYNEQFF
>20|TRBJ2-6|.|TRBV7-9|.
TGTGCCAGCAGCATCCCCGGCGGCCTCGCGTATCCTTCTGGGGCCAACGTCCTGACTTTC
CASSIPGGLAYPSGANVLTF
>13|TRBJ1-1|.|TRBV29-1|many
TGCAGCGTTGAAGGGGCGGTGGACACTGAAGCTTTCTTT
CSVEGAVDTEAFF